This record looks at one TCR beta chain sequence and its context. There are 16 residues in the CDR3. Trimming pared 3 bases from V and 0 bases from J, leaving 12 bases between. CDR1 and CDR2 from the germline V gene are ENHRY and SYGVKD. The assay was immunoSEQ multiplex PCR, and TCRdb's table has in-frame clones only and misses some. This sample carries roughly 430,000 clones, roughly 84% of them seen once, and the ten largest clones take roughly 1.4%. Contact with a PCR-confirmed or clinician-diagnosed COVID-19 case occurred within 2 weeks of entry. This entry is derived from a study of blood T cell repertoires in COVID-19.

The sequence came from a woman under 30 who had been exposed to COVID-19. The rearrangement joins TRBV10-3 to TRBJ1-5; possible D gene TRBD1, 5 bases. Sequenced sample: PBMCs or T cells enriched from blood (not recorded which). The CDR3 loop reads CAISDSDRYSNQPQHF. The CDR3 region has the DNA TGTGCCATCAGTGACTCTGACAGATATAGCAATCAGCCCCAGCATTTT.